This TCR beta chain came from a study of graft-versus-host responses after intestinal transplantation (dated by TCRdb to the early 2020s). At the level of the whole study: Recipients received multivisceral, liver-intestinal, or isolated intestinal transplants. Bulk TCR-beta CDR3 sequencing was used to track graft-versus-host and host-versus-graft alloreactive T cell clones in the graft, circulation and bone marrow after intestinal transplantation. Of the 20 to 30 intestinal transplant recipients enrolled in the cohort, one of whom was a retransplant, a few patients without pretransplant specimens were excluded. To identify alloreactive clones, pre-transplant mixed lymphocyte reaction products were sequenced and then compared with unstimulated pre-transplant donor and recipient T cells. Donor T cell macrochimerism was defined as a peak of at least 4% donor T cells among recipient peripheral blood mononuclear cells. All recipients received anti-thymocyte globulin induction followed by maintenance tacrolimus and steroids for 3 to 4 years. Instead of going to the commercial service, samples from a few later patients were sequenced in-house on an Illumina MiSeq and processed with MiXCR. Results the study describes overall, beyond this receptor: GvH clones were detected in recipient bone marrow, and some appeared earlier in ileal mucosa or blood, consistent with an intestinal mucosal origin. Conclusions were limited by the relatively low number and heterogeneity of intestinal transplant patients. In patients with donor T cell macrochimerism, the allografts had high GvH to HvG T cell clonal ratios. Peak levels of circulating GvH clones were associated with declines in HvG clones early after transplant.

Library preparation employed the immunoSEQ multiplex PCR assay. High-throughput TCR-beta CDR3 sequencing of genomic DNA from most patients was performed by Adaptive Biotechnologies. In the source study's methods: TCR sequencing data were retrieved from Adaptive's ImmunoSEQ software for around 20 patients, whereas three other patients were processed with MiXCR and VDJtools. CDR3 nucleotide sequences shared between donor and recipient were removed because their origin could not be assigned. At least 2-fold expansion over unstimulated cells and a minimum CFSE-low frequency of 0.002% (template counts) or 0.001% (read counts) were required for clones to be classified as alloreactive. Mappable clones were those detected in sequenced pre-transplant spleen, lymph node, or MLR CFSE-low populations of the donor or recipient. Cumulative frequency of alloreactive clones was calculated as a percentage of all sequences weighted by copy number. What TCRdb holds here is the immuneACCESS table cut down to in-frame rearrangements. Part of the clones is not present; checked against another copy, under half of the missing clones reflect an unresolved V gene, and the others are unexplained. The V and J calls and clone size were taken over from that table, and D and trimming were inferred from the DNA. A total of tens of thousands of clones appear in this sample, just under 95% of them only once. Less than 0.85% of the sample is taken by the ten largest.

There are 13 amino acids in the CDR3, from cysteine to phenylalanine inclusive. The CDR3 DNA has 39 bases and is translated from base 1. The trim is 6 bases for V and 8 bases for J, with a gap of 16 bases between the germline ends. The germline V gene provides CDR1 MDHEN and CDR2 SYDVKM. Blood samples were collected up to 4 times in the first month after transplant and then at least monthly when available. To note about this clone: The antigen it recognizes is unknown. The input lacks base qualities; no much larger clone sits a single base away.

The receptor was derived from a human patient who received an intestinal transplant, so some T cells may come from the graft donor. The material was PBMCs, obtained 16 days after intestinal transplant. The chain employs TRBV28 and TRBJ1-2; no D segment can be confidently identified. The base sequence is TGTGCCAGCAGCGGGATAGATCCGATGGGCTACACCTTC. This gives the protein CASSGIDPMGYTF.